The 12 T cell receptor beta chains below come from one sample, sequenced in a study of T cell repertoires in cytomegalovirus infection. TCRdb reprocessed the reads with MiXCR, giving one entry per CDR3 protein. The sample has roughly 990,000 distinct CDR3 sequences, less than 35% seen once. No antigen has been assigned to these receptors. This specimen consisted of cultured CD8+ T cells from PBMCs, obtained from culture after CMV antigen stimulation. The receptor set was obtained from a human donor in good health (CMV status not recorded). Some clones in this sample may be carry-over from other donors' samples.

The rearrangement uses TRBV2 and TRBJ2-2; 12 positions match TRBD2. Germline V gene lookup returns CDR1 SNHLY and CDR2 FYNNEI. The CDR3 consists of 16 residues. The junction had 7 bases not matched to a gene; V was cut back by 4 bases and J by 7 bases. CDR3 nucleotide sequence: TGTGCCAGCAGTGGATCTAGCGGGGGGGCAATCGGGGAGCTGTTTTTT. Translation: CASSGSSGGAIGELFF.

The sample holds a few counts of this clonotype. This sequence joins TRBV7-3 and TRBJ2-2; TRBD2 aligns across 8 bases. CDR1 SGHTA and CDR2 FQGTGA come from the germline V gene. The CDR3 spans 16 residues. V shed 3 bases and J 3 bases; nucleotides not matched to a gene: 6. The DNA for the CDR3 is TGTGCCAGCAGCTTCATCAGCGGGGGAGACACCGGGGAGCTGTTTTTT. It codes for CASSFISGGDTGELFF.

The V and J genes are TRBV19 and TRBJ2-2; D perhaps matches TRBD1 (5 bases). This CDR3 contains 12 residues. The V gene's germline CDR1 is LNHDA and CDR2 SQIVND (reference sequence). V shed 7 bases and J shed 6 bases, with 9 bases lying between them. The CDR3 region has the DNA TGTGCCAGTAACGGCAGGGCCGGGGAGCTGTTTTTT. Encoded protein: CASNGRAGELFF.

This clonotype occurred a few times. The chain joins TRBV6-1 to TRBJ2-3, with D possibly being TRBD1 (6 bases). Per germline, CDR1 MNHNS and CDR2 SASEGT. The CDR3 has 15 amino acids. V dropped 4 bases and J dropped 2 bases, with 13 bases sitting between them. CDR3 residues: CASSVLGGPTDTQYF. The CDR3 DNA is TGTGCCAGCAGTGTATTAGGGGGTCCCACAGATACGCAGTATTTT.

This clonotype was detected a few times. This chain uses TRBV25-1 with TRBJ2-7, with D perhaps matching TRBD1 or TRBD2 (6 bases each). Trimming took off 5 bases at V and 5 bases at J, with 7 bases between the two ends. Per the germline V gene, CDR1 is MGHDK and CDR2 is SYGVNS. The CDR3 has 11 amino acids. CDR3 in DNA: TGTGCCAGCAGTCGGGGGCACGAGCAGTACGTC. Residues: CASSRGHEQYV.

V gene TRBV7-6 combines with J gene TRBJ2-7; D may match TRBD1 or TRBD2 (5 bases each). V dropped 3 bases and J dropped 4 bases, with 16 bases sitting between them. The CDR3 spans 15 residues. CDR1 is SGHVS and CDR2 is FNYEAQ in the germline V gene. CDR3 sequence: CASSFEGHGEYEQYV. The CDR3 coding sequence is TGTGCCAGCAGCTTTGAAGGACATGGGGAGTACGAGCAGTACGTC.

This clonotype was picked up a small number of times. This chain joins TRBV27 and TRBJ2-7, with 8 bases lining up with TRBD1. Germline lookup yields CDR1 MNHEY and CDR2 SMNVEV (reference sequence). There are 14 residues in the CDR3. Germline trimming cut 5 bases from V and 4 bases from J; bases unmatched to any gene: 7. CDR3 sequence reads: CASSARTGRYEQYV. The CDR3 region has the DNA TGTGCCAGCAGTGCGAGGACAGGGAGGTACGAGCAGTACGTC.

This sequence joins TRBV12-5 and TRBJ1-3; D unresolved. Trimming stripped 7 bases from V and 4 bases from J, with 23 bases between. Per germline, CDR1 LGHNT and CDR2 FRNRAP. There are 17 residues in the CDR3. CDR3 in DNA: TGTGCTAGTGCCCCAACCGGGTACAACGAGATCGGAAACACCATATATTTT. Translation gives CASAPTGYNEIGNTIYF.

This clonotype was seen ten or more times. This chain uses TRBV7-9 with TRBJ1-6; a weak D match, TRBD1 (6 bases). V gave up 1 base and J gave up 6 bases, with 16 bases separating them. The CDR3 has 17 amino acids. The germline V gene encodes CDR1 SEHNR and CDR2 FQNEAQ (reference sequence). This CDR3 reads CASSLGGRGVPNSPLHF. The CDR3 DNA reads TGTGCCAGCAGCTTAGGGGGCAGGGGCGTCCCTAATTCACCCCTCCACTTT.

The rearrangement uses TRBV7-3 and TRBJ2-5; a possible D gene is TRBD2 (7 bases). Between the trimmed V and J ends, which lost 1 base and 5 bases, there was a span of 14 bases. The CDR3 spans 15 residues. The germline gives CDR1 SGHTA, CDR2 FQGTGA. This CDR3 reads CASSLRGGGKETQYF. The DNA for the CDR3 is TGTGCCAGCAGCTTAAGGGGAGGGGGTAAGGAGACCCAGTACTTC.

The J gene is TRBJ1-2, the V gene TRBV5-4, with a possible D match to TRBD1 (6 bases). The V gene lost 4 bases and the J gene lost 3 bases, with 22 bases spanning the gap. The CDR3 runs 17 residues. Germline CDR1 SGHNT, CDR2 YYREEE (reference sequence). CDR3 nucleotides: TGTGCCAGCAGCGACAGCGAGACAGGAGACAACTACTATGGCTACACCTTC. Protein: CASSDSETGDNYYGYTF. Full variable domain (missing parts from reference TRBV5-4 and TRBJ1-2): ETGVTQSPTHLIKTRGQQVTLRCSSQSGHNTVSWYQQALGQGPQFIFQYYREEENGRGNFPPRFSGLQFPNYSSELNVNALELDDSALYLCASSDSETGDNYYGYTFGSGTRLTVV.

This clonotype was counted at least ten times. The chain employs TRBV7-2 and TRBJ2-3, with D hard to call. This CDR3 comprises 14 residues. Trimming left V 5 bases short and J 3 bases short, with 12 bases between. Germline CDR1 and CDR2: SGHTA and FQGNSA. CDR3 nucleotides: TGTGCCAGCAGCCAGGCAAGATATACAGATACGCAGTATTTT. Protein sequence: CASSQARYTDTQYF.